This T cell receptor (beta chain) emerged from a study of Ad26.COV2.S vaccination and SARS-CoV-2 variants. Method: immunoSEQ multiplex PCR; TCRdb's copy keeps in-frame clones and lacks some. The table includes 360,000 or so clones, around 86% detected once. Trimming left V 4 bases short and J 0 bases short, with 17 bases between. Germline lookup yields CDR1 SGHDT and CDR2 YYEEEE. The CDR3 extends over 18 amino acids. Described treatment: about 20 received Ad26.COV2.S at low or high dose, single or two shots; 5 received placebo; per-sample allocation not given. Following the first vaccine or placebo injection, samples were taken on day 63. Expressing Wuhan-strain SARS-CoV-2 spike, an Ad26 vector served as the vaccine.

The sample in question was peripheral blood, obtained in a trial of Ad26.COV2.S vaccine versus placebo. This TCR derives from a person between 18 and 65 years old who received the Ad26.COV2.S COVID-19 vaccine or a placebo. The V gene is TRBV5-6, the J gene TRBJ2-6; the D gene is possibly TRBD2 (6 bases). This CDR3 reads CASSRDGTGSSGANVLTF. The CDR3 DNA follows: TGTGCCAGCAGCCGCGACGGGACTGGAAGCTCTGGGGCCAACGTCCTGACTTTC.